The 21 T cell receptor beta chains below all came from one sample that was sequenced in a study of technical replicates of blood from a handful of donors. Some clones are missing from TCRdb's copy, which holds only in-frame ones; the method was immunoSEQ multiplex PCR. Of 55,000 to 60,000 clones listed, 93% are singletons. Sequencing input: PBMCs. The receptors here all came from a human donor in good health. Some clones in this sample may be carry-over from other donors' samples.

The chain is built from TRBV5-1 and TRBJ2-7; D is possibly TRBD1 (6 bases). V dropped 0 bases and J dropped 1 base, with 8 bases sitting between them. CDR3 size: 14 residues. Germline-derived CDR1 and CDR2 are SGHRS and YFSETQ. The CDR3 reads CASSLGTASYEQYF. CDR3 nucleotide sequence: TGCGCCAGCAGCTTGGGGACAGCATCCTACGAGCAGTACTTC.

This clone appeared a single time. This chain links TRBV7-2 with TRBJ2-7; 8 nucleotides line up with TRBD2. The CDR3 runs to 14 residues. Germline CDR1 reads SGHTA; CDR2 reads FQGNSA. Trimming took 3 bases from V and 2 from J; bases not matched to a gene: 3. CDR3 in DNA: TGTGCCAGCAGCTTCCGGGAGGGACCCTACGAGCAGTACTTC. Amino acids: CASSFREGPYEQYF.

The J gene is TRBJ1-1, the V gene TRBV4-3; D not certain. This CDR3 has 13 amino acids. V was cut by 2 bases and J by 1 base, with 5 bases left in between. Germline V gene lookup returns CDR1 LGHNA and CDR2 YSLEER. CDR3 in amino acids: CASSQNKNTEAFF. In DNA, the CDR3 is TGCGCCAGCAGCCAAAATAAGAACACTGAAGCTTTCTTT.

The rearrangement joins TRBV5-1 to TRBJ2-5; 11 bases align to TRBD2. The V gene end was trimmed by 3 bases and the J gene end by 5 bases; junction bases not matched to a gene: 9. The CDR3 totals 16 residues. Germline CDR1 is SGHRS and CDR2 is YFSETQ. The CDR3 sequence is CASSSALAGGRETQYF. DNA for the CDR3: TGCGCCAGCAGCTCCGCTCTAGCGGGAGGTCGCGAGACCCAGTACTTC.

The chain couples TRBV30 to TRBJ1-3; 7 bases align to TRBD1. CDR1 and CDR2 (germline): GTSNPN, SVGIG (reference sequence). Trimming took 0 bases from V and 4 from J; bases not matched to a gene: 3. This CDR3 spans 14 amino acids. CDR3 region: CAWSVGGRGNTIYF. As DNA, the CDR3 is TGTGCCTGGAGTGTAGGGGGCCGGGGAAACACCATATATTTT.

This clone was detected once. The V gene is TRBV7-3, the J gene TRBJ2-1; 9 bases line up with TRBD2. V shed 1 base and J 3 bases; nucleotides not matched to a gene: 7. Germline V gives CDR1 SGHTA, CDR2 FQGTGA. The CDR3 has 17 amino acids. DNA of the CDR3: TGTGCCAGCAGCTTAAAAGGGCGGGGGGGATTCTACAATGAGCAGTTCTTC. This sequence encodes CASSLKGRGGFYNEQFF.

V gene TRBV7-9 combines with J gene TRBJ2-7; the match to TRBD1 covers 7 bases. V lost 5 bases and J lost 7; bases outside the gene matches: 8. The CDR3 loop spans 13 amino acids. CDR1 is SEHNR, CDR2 FQNEAQ, per germline (reference sequence). In DNA, the CDR3 is TGTGCCAGCAGCACTCGACAGGGTTGGGAGCAGTACTTC. As protein: CASSTRQGWEQYF.

The chain couples TRBV7-7 to TRBJ2-7; TRBD2 aligns across 7 bases. This CDR3 is built from 13 residues. V shed 1 base and J 7 bases; nucleotides not matched to a gene: 4. CDR1 is SSHAT, CDR2 FNYEAQ, per germline (reference sequence). The CDR3 DNA reads as TGTGCCAGCAGCTTAGTTTGGGGGGGAGAGCAGTACTTC. Translating gives CASSLVWGGEQYF. Looking up the rest from reference TRBV7-7 and TRBJ2-7 gives the full variable domain: GAGVSQSPRYKVTKRGQDVTLRCDPISSHATLYWYQQALGQGPEFLTYFNYEAQPDKSGLPSDRFSAERPEGSISTLTIQRTEQRDSAMYRCASSLVWGGEQYFGPGTRLTVT.

This clone was detected only a few times. The CDR3 DNA reads as TGCGCCAGCCAAACACGATCTAGCGGGAGGATGGAAACCGGGGAGCTGTTTTTT. Translation gives CASQTRSSGRMETGELFF. The chain has TRBV4-3 and TRBJ2-2; 11 bases map to TRBD2. Losses at the gene ends were 8 bases for V and 5 bases for J; bases not matched to a gene: 16. Per germline, CDR1 LGHNA and CDR2 YSLEER. This CDR3 has 18 amino acids.

This clone showed up just a few times. The CDR3 sequence is CASSLSLSQGRVEAFF. The DNA for the CDR3 is TGTGCCAGCAGCCTCAGCCTCTCCCAGGGGCGTGTAGAAGCTTTCTTT. V is TRBV14 and J is TRBJ1-1; the D gene is possibly TRBD1 (6 bases). From germline, CDR1 is SGHDN and CDR2 FVKESK. The CDR3 totals 16 residues. Trimming pared 4 bases from V and 8 bases from J, leaving 23 bases between.

The chain has TRBV19 and TRBJ1-5, with D hard to call. CDR3 length equals 15 residues. V dropped 3 bases and J dropped 2 bases, with 11 bases sitting between them. From germline, CDR1 is LNHDA and CDR2 SQIVND (reference sequence). CDR3 in amino acids: CASSMRGSGNQPQHF. CDR3 DNA: TGTGCCAGTAGTATGCGGGGTAGCGGCAATCAGCCCCAGCATTTT.

CDR3 sequence reads: CASSSRSGSYEQYF. CDR3 coding DNA: TGTGCCAGCAGCTCAAGGTCGGGCTCCTACGAGCAGTACTTC. V is TRBV9 and J is TRBJ2-7; no reliable D call. The CDR3 runs to 14 residues. Germline assignment: CDR1 SGDLS and CDR2 YYNGEE. Trimming pared 4 bases from V and 0 bases from J, leaving 11 bases between.

This clone ranks as medium-sized. This rearrangement joins TRBV25-1 to TRBJ1-1; D remains ambiguous. Germline V gene lookup returns CDR1 MGHDK and CDR2 SYGVNS. Trimming cost V 2 bases and J 1 base, with 8 bases left between them. The CDR3 sequence is 14 residues long. CDR3 region: CASSEGHENTEAFF. In DNA, the CDR3 is TGTGCCAGCAGTGAAGGGCACGAGAACACTGAAGCTTTCTTT.

The gene calls are TRBV15 and TRBJ2-7; 11 positions match TRBD2. The CDR3 totals 19 residues. J gave up 4 bases and V 2 bases, and 16 bases lay outside the gene matches. CDR1 LNHNV and CDR2 YYDKDF come from the germline V gene (reference sequence). The CDR3: CATSRLGLGTSGERYEQYF. The DNA of the CDR3 is TGTGCCACCAGCAGATTGGGTTTAGGGACTAGCGGAGAACGTTACGAGCAGTACTTC.

The V and J genes are TRBV19 and TRBJ2-6, with 7 bases that match TRBD2. Trimming took 3 bases from V and 1 from J; bases not matched to a gene: 6. The CDR3 loop spans 17 amino acids. The germline V gene has CDR1 LNHDA and CDR2 SQIVND (reference sequence). The CDR3 coding sequence is TGTGCCAGTAGTATTTACGGGGGGATTTCTGGGGCCAACGTCCTGACTTTC. It encodes CASSIYGGISGANVLTF.

The chain links TRBV7-3 to TRBJ2-5, with D possibly being TRBD2 (5 bases). The CDR3 is 14 residues long. From germline, CDR1 is SGHTA and CDR2 FQGTGA. Trimming removed 2 bases from V and 2 bases from J, with 9 bases in between. This chain's CDR3 is CASSLGLAQETQYF. CDR3 sequence (DNA): TGTGCCAGCAGCTTAGGGTTAGCGCAAGAGACCCAGTACTTC.

The CDR3 reads CASSPKGTDNEQFF. The CDR3 region has the DNA TGTGCCAGCTCACCAAAAGGGACTGACAATGAGCAGTTCTTC. This chain uses TRBV18 with TRBJ2-1, with a tentative D call TRBD2 (6 bases). With 2 bases removed from V and 5 bases from J, the gap between germline ends came to 10 bases. Per germline, CDR1 KGHSH and CDR2 LQKENI. The length of the CDR3 is 14 residues. Full variable domain (rest looked up from reference TRBV18 and TRBJ2-1): NAGVMQNPRHLVRRRGQEARLRCSPMKGHSHVYWYRQLPEEGLKFMVYLQKENIIDESGMPKERFSAEFPKEGPSILRIQQVVRGDSAAYFCASSPKGTDNEQFFGPGTRLTVL.

This chain connects TRBV5-6 to TRBJ2-1; the match to TRBD2 covers 7 bases. This CDR3 comprises 13 residues. Germline CDR1 is SGHDT and CDR2 is YYEEEE. V shed 5 bases and J 10 bases; nucleotides not matched to a gene: 9. CDR3 sequence reads: CASRVGGGEEQFF. Written as DNA, the CDR3 is TGTGCCAGCAGGGTCGGCGGGGGAGAAGAGCAGTTCTTC.

The chain has TRBV4-1 and TRBJ1-3, with 8 bases identical to TRBD1. CDR1 MGHRA and CDR2 YSYEKL come from the germline V gene. After removal of 3 bases from V and 0 bases from J, the junction contained 10 bases not matched to a gene. The CDR3 totals 18 residues. The CDR3 region is CASSHTTDRAFSGNTIYF. The DNA of the CDR3 is TGCGCCAGCAGCCACACTACGGACAGGGCCTTCTCTGGAAACACCATATATTTT.

The rearrangement joins TRBV7-9 to TRBJ2-1, with 9 nucleotides matching TRBD2. This CDR3 contains 14 residues. Germline lookup yields CDR1 SEHNR and CDR2 FQNEAQ (reference sequence). Unmatched junction bases numbered 3, after V lost 3 bases and J lost 6 bases. The CDR3 nucleotides are TGTGCCAGCAGCTTCCAACTAGCGGGCAATGAGCAGTTCTTC. It translates to CASSFQLAGNEQFF.

The CDR3 here is CAISRQSYEQYF. In nucleotides, the CDR3 is TGTGCCATCAGCAGACAGTCCTACGAGCAGTACTTC. This chain joins TRBV10-3 and TRBJ2-7; TRBD1 might be the D (5 bases). With 6 bases removed from V and 1 base from J, the gap between germline ends came to 7 bases. Germline V CDR1 and CDR2: ENHRY, SYGVKD. The CDR3 loop spans 12 amino acids.